Shown below are 21 T cell receptor beta chains from a single sample sequenced in a study of T cell responses to AZD1222 COVID-19 vaccine. TCRdb's table, derived via immunoSEQ multiplex PCR, lists solely in-frame clones and lacks some. The data show 150,000 to 200,000 clones, with 80% to 95% seen just once and about 1.8% held by the top ten. The specimen was peripheral blood, collected 28 days after the second AZD1222 dose. All receptors come from an adult who received the AZD1222 COVID-19 vaccine.

This chain connects TRBV6-5 to TRBJ1-3; perhaps TRBD1 as D (5 bases). V was clipped by 7 bases and J by 3 bases, with 13 bases between them. The CDR3 is 14 amino acids. Germline V lookup: CDR1 MNHEY, CDR2 SVGAGI. The CDR3 nucleotides read TGTGCCAGCAAGACCCCCGGGGGTGGAAACACCATATATTTT. This encodes CASKTPGGGNTIYF.

The CDR3 DNA is TGTGCCAGCAGCCGGACTGAAACTGAGCAGTTCTTC. It yields the protein CASSRTETEQFF. The rearrangement links TRBV7-9 to TRBJ2-1; tentative D call: TRBD2 (5 bases). The CDR3 length is 12 residues. CDR1 and CDR2 from the germline V gene are SEHNR and FQNEAQ (reference sequence). Deletions cut 5 bases from V and 9 bases from J, with 11 bases between.

The chain carries TRBV6-5 and TRBJ2-5; 7 bases are shared with TRBD1. Germline V lookup: CDR1 MNHEY, CDR2 SVGAGI. This CDR3 has 12 residues. The CDR3 DNA follows: TGTGCGACAGGGCGGTACCAAGAGACCCAGTACTTC. It translates to CATGRYQETQYF.

CDR3 DNA sequence: TGCAGTGCTAGTCCGACAGGACAACCCTATGGCTACACCTTC. This translates into CSASPTGQPYGYTF. This chain joins TRBV20-1 and TRBJ1-2; tentative D call: TRBD1 (6 bases). V was cut by 3 bases and J by 4 bases, with 15 bases left in between. The CDR3 loop spans 14 amino acids. Germline loops: CDR1 DFQATT, CDR2 SNEGSKA (reference sequence).

The chain uses TRBV7-2 and TRBJ2-2; D is possibly TRBD1 or TRBD2 (5 bases each). Trimming removed 5 bases at V and 1 base at J, with 14 bases between. CDR1 and CDR2 from the germline V gene are SGHTA and FQGNSA. The CDR3 totals 16 residues. In nucleotides, the CDR3 is TGTGCCAGCAGCCCCCATGGGGGATTGAACACCGGGGAGCTGTTTTTT. Translation gives CASSPHGGLNTGELFF.

This clone turned up a few times. The chain carries TRBV5-1 and TRBJ2-5; 8 bases are a match to TRBD2. Germline V gene data show CDR1 as SGHRS and CDR2 as YFSETQ. J gave up 5 bases and V 1 base, and 13 bases lay outside the gene matches. CDR3 length equals 17 residues. The CDR3 coding sequence is TGCGCCAGCAGCTTGAGCAGGGTCGGGAGGGGTTTGGAGACCCAGTACTTC. Translating it yields CASSLSRVGRGLETQYF.

The chain combines TRBV3-1 (or the pseudogene TRBV3-2) with TRBJ2-7; 10 bases map to TRBD2. The V and J ends lost 1 base and 10 bases, in that order; junction bases with no gene match: 7. This CDR3 is built from 14 residues. Germline V CDR1 and CDR2: LGHDT, YNNKEL (reference sequence). The CDR3 sequence: CASSQVTSGTEQYF. CDR3 DNA sequence: TGTGCCAGCAGCCAAGTTACTAGCGGGACAGAACAGTACTTC.

A few counts support this clone. In DNA, the CDR3 is TGCAGCGGGGGACAGCACAATGAAAAACTGTTTTTT. This sequence encodes CSGGQHNEKLFF. The genes are TRBV29-1 and TRBJ1-4; 7 nucleotides match TRBD1. Losses at the gene ends were 7 bases for V and 5 bases for J; bases not matched to a gene: 4. The CDR3 length is 12 residues. The germline CDR1 and CDR2 sequences are SQVTM and ANQGSEA.

The chain recombines TRBV19 with TRBJ1-1; 7 nucleotides agree with TRBD1. The CDR3 length is 15 residues. Looked up from germline, CDR1 is LNHDA and CDR2 is SQIVND (reference sequence). V dropped 4 bases and J dropped 1; count of bases not matched to a gene: 6. As DNA, the CDR3 is TGTGCCAGTAGTACCCGACAGGGAAGGAACACTGAAGCTTTCTTT. It codes for CASSTRQGRNTEAFF.

V gene TRBV14 combines with J gene TRBJ1-6; TRBD1 might be the D (6 bases). Trimming took off 3 bases at V and 0 bases at J, with 18 bases between the two ends. This CDR3 comprises 19 residues. CDR1 is SGHDN, CDR2 FVKESK, per germline. In nucleotides, the CDR3 is TGTGCCAGCAGCCATCTTCCAGGGGCTTTGAGCTCCTATAATTCACCCCTCCACTTT. Translation gives CASSHLPGALSSYNSPLHF.

V is TRBV19 and J is TRBJ2-6; D may be TRBD1 or TRBD2 (6 bases each). V was clipped by 4 bases and J by 2 bases, with 12 bases between them. The CDR3 covers 16 residues. CDR1 LNHDA and CDR2 SQIVND come from the germline V gene (reference sequence). CDR3 region: CASSTQGLAGANVLTF. CDR3 DNA sequence: TGTGCCAGTAGTACACAGGGACTTGCTGGGGCCAACGTCCTGACTTTC. The whole variable domain, filled in from reference TRBV19 and TRBJ2-6, reads DGGITQSPKYLFRKEGQNVTLSCEQNLNHDAMYWYRQDPGQGLRLIYYSQIVNDFQKGDIAEGYSVSREKKESFPLTVTSAQKNPTAFYLCASSTQGLAGANVLTFGAGSRLTVL.

The chain joins TRBV19 to TRBJ1-2, with 7 bases fitting TRBD1. Per germline, CDR1 LNHDA and CDR2 SQIVND (reference sequence). Unmatched junction bases numbered 3, after V lost 3 bases and J lost 8 bases. The CDR3 is made up of 12 amino acids. Here the CDR3 DNA reads TGTGCCAGTAGTATGGGAGGGGGCGGCTACACCTTC. This translates into CASSMGGGGYTF.

The chain recombines TRBV5-5 with TRBJ1-6; 8 positions match TRBD1. The CDR3 loop spans 14 amino acids. Germline trimming cut 0 bases from V and 8 bases from J; bases unmatched to any gene: 1. CDR1 SGHKS and CDR2 YYEKEE come from the germline V gene (reference sequence). CDR3 nucleotide sequence: TGTGCCAGCAGCTTGGTACAGGGGGATTCACCCCTCCACTTT. It specifies CASSLVQGDSPLHF.

The chain has TRBV5-1 and TRBJ1-4; TRBD1 matches 9 bases. V lost 4 bases and J lost 4; bases outside the gene matches: 2. CDR1 and CDR2 from the germline V gene are SGHRS and YFSETQ. The CDR3 is made up of 14 amino acids. The CDR3 DNA reads TGCGCCAGCAGCATGGGACAGGGTAATGAAAAACTGTTTTTT. It encodes CASSMGQGNEKLFF.

V and J are TRBV18 and TRBJ2-5, with D possibly TRBD2 on 5 matching bases. From germline, CDR1 is KGHSH and CDR2 LQKENI. The V and J ends lost 0 bases and 2 bases respectively, with 10 bases between them. CDR3 length: 15 residues. The CDR3 bases are TGTGCCAGCTCACCACCTTCGAGCGGACAAGAGACCCAGTACTTC. Protein: CASSPPSSGQETQYF.

The V and J genes are TRBV15 and TRBJ2-7, with 12 bases aligning to TRBD1. Germline-derived CDR1 and CDR2 are LNHNV and YYDKDF (reference sequence). The CDR3 has 16 amino acids. After removal of 2 bases from V and 5 bases from J, the junction contained 7 bases not matched to a gene. CDR3 nucleotide sequence: TGTGCCACCAGCAGATCCGCGGGGACAGGGGGCAACGAGCAGTACTTC. This codes for CATSRSAGTGGNEQYF.

The chain uses TRBV5-1 and TRBJ1-5; a possible D gene is TRBD1 (6 bases). The CDR3 covers 15 residues. Germline CDR1 and CDR2: SGHRS and YFSETQ. The germline V and J ends were trimmed by 4 bases and 5 bases, with 16 bases remaining between them. The CDR3 here is CASSLGTLGDQPQHF. The CDR3 nucleotides are TGCGCCAGCAGCCTGGGGACACTGGGGGATCAGCCCCAGCATTTT.

The chain employs TRBV7-9 and TRBJ2-6; tentative D call: TRBD2 (6 bases). Trimming cost V 3 bases and J 0 bases, with 12 bases left between them. Germline V gene data show CDR1 as SEHNR and CDR2 as FQNEAQ (reference sequence). This CDR3 region has 17 residues. The CDR3 coding sequence is TGTGCCAGCAGCTTTAATCGGGAGCACTCTGGGGCCAACGTCCTGACTTTC. Its protein product is CASSFNREHSGANVLTF.

This chain connects TRBV5-1 to TRBJ1-2, with D hard to call. CDR3 length equals 13 residues. Germline V gives CDR1 SGHRS, CDR2 YFSETQ. The germline V and J ends were trimmed by 0 bases and 5 bases, with 8 bases remaining between them. The CDR3 bases are TGCGCCAGCAGCTTGGAACAGCTATATGGCTACACCTTC. It encodes CASSLEQLYGYTF.

The CDR3 sequence is CASGLLVAGFADTQYF. The CDR3 coding sequence is TGTGCTAGTGGTTTGCTGGTAGCGGGGTTCGCAGATACGCAGTATTTT. This chain uses TRBV12-5 with TRBJ2-3; 8 nucleotides line up with TRBD2. The CDR3 is 16 residues long. Germline CDR1 reads LGHNT; CDR2 reads FRNRAP. The ends lost 2 bases at V and 4 bases at J; junction bases unmatched: 8.

This chain links TRBV23-1 with TRBJ2-1, with a tentative D call TRBD1 (6 bases). TRBV23-1 is an open reading frame whose function is uncertain. Trimming left V 0 bases short and J 5 bases short, with 14 bases between. The CDR3 covers 16 residues. CDR3 sequence reads: CASSQSSRGPDNEQFF. The CDR3 DNA follows: TGCGCCAGCAGTCAATCTTCCAGGGGACCTGACAATGAGCAGTTCTTC.